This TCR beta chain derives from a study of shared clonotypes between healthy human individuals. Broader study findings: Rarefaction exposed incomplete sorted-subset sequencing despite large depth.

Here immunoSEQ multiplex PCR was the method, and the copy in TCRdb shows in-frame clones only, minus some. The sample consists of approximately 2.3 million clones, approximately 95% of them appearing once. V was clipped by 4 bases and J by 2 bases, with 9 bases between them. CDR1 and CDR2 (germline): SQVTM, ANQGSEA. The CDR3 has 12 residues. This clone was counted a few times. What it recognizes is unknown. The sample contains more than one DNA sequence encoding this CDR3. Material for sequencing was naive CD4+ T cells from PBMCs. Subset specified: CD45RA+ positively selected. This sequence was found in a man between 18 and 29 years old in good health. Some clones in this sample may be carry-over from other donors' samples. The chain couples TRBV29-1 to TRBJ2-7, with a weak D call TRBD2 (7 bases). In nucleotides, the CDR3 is TGCAGCGTTGCGGGGGGCGCCTACGAGCAGTACTTC. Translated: CSVAGGAYEQYF.